The sequence of this TCR beta chain was determined in a study of control samples from healthy donors and cancer patients. The V end was cut by 5 bases, the J end by 5 bases, with 12 bases between. This CDR3 is built from 13 residues. TCRdb's table, derived via immunoSEQ multiplex PCR, lists solely in-frame clones and lacks some. The sample holds 80,000 to 85,000 clones, 88% seen once. The source is a woman in her forties or fifties in good health. The rearrangement links TRBV12-3 or TRBV12-4 to TRBJ1-1, with D possibly being TRBD1 (5 bases). The sample comprised blood. In nucleotides, the CDR3 is TGTGCCAGCAGTGCGGGACGGATAACTGAAGCTTTCTTT. Translating it yields CASSAGRITEAFF.